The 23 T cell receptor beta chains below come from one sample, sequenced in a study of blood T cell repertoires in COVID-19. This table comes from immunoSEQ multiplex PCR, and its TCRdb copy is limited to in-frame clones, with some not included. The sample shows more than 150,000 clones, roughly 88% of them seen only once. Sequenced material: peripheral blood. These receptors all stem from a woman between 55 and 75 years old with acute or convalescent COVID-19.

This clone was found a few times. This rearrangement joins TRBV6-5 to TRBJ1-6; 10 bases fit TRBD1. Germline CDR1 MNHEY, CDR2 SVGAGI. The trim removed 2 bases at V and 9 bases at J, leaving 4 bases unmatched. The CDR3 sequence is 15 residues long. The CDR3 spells CASSYAGTGASPLHF. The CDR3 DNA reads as TGTGCCAGCAGTTACGCCGGGACAGGGGCTTCACCCCTCCACTTT.

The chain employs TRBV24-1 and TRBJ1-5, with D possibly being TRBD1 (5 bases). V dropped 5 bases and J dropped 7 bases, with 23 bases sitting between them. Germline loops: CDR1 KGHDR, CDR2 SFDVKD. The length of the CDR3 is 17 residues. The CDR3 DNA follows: TGTGCCACCAGTGCCACCTCCGGGGGAGGGTTGGGACAGCCCCAGCATTTT. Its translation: CATSATSGGGLGQPQHF.

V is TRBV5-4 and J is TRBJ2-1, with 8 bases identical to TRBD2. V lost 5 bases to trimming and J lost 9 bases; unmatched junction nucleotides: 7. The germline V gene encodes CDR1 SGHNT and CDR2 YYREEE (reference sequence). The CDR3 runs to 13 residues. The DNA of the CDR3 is TGTGCCAGCAGTCCCCGGGGGGGCCGTGAGCAGTTCTTC. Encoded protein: CASSPRGGREQFF.

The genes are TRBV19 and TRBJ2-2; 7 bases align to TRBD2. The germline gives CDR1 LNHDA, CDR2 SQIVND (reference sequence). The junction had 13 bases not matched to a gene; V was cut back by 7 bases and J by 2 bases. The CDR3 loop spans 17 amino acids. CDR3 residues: CASTILSLAANTGELFF. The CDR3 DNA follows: TGTGCCAGTACAATCCTTTCCCTAGCGGCCAACACCGGGGAGCTGTTTTTT.

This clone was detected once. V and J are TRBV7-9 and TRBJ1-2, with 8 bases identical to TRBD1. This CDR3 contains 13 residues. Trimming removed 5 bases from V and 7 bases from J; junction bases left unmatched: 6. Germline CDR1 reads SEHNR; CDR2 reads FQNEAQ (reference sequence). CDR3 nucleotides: TGTGCCAGCAGCCCGACAGGGGTGAGTGGCTACACCTTC. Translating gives CASSPTGVSGYTF.

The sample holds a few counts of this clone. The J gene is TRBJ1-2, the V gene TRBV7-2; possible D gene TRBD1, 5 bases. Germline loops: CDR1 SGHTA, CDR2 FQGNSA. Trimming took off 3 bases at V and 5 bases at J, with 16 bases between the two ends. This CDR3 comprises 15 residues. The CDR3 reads CASSFEGAAPYGYTF. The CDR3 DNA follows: TGTGCCAGCAGCTTCGAAGGGGCGGCCCCTTATGGCTACACCTTC.

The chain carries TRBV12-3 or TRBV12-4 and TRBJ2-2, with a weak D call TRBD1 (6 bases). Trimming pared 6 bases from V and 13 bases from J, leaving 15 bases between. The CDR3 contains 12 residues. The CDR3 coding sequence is TGTGCCAGCAGAGCAGGGGCTGGGAGGCTGTTTTTT. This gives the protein CASRAGAGRLFF.

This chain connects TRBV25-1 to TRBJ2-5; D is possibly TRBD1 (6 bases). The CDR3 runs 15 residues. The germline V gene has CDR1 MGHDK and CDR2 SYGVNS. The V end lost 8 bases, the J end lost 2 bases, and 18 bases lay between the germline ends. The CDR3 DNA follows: TGTGCCAGCTCCCCGCAGGGGCGGCGGCAAGAGACCCAGTACTTC. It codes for CASSPQGRRQETQYF.

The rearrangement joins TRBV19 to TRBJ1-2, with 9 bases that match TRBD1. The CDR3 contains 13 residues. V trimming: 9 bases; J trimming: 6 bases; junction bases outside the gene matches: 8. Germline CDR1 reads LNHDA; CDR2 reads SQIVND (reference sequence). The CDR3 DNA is TGTGCCAGCCGGGACAGGGTTTTGCATGGCTACACCTTC. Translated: CASRDRVLHGYTF.

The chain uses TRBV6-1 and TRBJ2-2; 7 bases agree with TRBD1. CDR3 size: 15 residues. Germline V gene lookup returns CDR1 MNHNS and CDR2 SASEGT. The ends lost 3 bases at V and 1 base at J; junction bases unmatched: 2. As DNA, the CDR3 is TGTGCCAGCAGTGATACAGGGGTGAACACCGGGGAGCTGTTTTTT. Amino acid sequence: CASSDTGVNTGELFF.

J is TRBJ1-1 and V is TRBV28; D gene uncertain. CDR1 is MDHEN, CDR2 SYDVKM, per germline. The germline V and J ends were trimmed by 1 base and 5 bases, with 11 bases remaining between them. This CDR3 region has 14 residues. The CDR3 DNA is TGTGCCAGCAGTTTATCCGCGGGTAGAACTGAAGCTTTCTTT. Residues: CASSLSAGRTEAFF.

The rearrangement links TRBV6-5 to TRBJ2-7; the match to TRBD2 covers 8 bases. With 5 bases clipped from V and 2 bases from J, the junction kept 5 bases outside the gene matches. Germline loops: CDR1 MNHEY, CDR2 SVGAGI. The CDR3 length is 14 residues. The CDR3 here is CASSTGGGPYEQYF. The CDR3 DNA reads TGTGCCAGCAGTACCGGGGGGGGGCCCTACGAGCAGTACTTC.

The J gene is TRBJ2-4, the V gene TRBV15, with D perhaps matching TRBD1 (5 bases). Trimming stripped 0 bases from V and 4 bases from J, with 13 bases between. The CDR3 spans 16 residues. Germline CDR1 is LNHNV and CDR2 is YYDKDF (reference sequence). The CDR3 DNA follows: TGTGCCACCAGCAGAGATCAAGGGGCAGATAAAAACATTCAGTACTTC. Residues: CATSRDQGADKNIQYF.

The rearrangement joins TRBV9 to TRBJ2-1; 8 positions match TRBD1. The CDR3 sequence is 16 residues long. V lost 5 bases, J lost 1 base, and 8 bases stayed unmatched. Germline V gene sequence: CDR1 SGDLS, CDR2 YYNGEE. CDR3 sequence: CASRPIGQGSYNEQFF. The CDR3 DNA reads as TGTGCCAGCAGGCCAATTGGACAGGGTTCCTACAATGAGCAGTTCTTC.

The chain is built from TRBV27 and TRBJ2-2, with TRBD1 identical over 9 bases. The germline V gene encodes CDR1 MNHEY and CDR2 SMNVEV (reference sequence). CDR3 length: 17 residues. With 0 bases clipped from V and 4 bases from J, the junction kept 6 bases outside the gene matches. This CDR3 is CASSLSRTGVATGELFF. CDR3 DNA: TGTGCCAGCAGTTTATCGCGGACAGGGGTGGCCACCGGGGAGCTGTTTTTT.

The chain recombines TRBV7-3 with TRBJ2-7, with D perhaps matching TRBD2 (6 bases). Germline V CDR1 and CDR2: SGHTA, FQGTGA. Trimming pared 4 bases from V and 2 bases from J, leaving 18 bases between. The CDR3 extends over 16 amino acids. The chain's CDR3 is CASSSGPGGAPYEQYF. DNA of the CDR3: TGTGCCAGCAGCTCCGGACCTGGCGGGGCCCCCTACGAGCAGTACTTC.

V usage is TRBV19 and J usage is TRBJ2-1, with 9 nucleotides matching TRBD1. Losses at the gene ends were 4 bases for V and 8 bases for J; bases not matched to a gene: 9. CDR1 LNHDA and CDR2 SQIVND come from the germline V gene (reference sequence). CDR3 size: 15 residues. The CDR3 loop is CASSRDREAIYEQFF. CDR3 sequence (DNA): TGTGCCAGTAGTAGGGACAGGGAGGCAATTTATGAGCAGTTCTTC.

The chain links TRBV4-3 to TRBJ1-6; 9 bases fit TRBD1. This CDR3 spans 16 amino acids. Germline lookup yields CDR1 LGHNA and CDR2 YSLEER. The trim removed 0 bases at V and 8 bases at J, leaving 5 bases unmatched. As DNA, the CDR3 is TGCGCCAGCAGCCAAGATGGGACAGGGAGCTATTCACCCCTCCACTTT. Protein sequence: CASSQDGTGSYSPLHF.

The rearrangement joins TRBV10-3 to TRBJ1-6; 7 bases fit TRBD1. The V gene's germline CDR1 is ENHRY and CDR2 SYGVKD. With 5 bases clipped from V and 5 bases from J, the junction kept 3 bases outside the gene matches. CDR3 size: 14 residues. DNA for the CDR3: TGTGCCATCAGTAATGGACAGGATAATTCACCCCTCCACTTT. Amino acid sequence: CAISNGQDNSPLHF.

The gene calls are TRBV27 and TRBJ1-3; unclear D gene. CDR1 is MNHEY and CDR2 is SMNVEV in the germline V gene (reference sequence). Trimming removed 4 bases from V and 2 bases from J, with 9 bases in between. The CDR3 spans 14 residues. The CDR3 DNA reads TGTGCCAGCAGTTCCGCGGTAACTGGAAACACCATATATTTT. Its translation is CASSSAVTGNTIYF.

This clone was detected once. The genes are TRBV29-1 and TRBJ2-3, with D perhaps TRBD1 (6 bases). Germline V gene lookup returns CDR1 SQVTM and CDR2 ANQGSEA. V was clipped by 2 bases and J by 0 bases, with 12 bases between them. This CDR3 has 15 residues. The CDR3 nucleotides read TGCAGCGTTGAAACCTCAGGGGCTAGCACAGATACGCAGTATTTT. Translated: CSVETSGASTDTQYF.

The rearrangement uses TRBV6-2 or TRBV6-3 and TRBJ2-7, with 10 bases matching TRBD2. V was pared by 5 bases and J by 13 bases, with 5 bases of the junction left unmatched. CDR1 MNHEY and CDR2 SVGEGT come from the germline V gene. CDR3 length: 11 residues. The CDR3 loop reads CASSTGTSAYF. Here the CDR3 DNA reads TGTGCCAGCAGTACCGGGACTAGCGCATACTTC.

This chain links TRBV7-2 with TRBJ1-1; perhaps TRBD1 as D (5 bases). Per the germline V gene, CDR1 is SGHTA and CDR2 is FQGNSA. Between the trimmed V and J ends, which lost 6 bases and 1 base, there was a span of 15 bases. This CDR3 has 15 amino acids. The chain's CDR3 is CASRYTGGGNTEAFF. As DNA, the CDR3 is TGTGCCAGCAGATATACCGGGGGGGGGAACACTGAAGCTTTCTTT.